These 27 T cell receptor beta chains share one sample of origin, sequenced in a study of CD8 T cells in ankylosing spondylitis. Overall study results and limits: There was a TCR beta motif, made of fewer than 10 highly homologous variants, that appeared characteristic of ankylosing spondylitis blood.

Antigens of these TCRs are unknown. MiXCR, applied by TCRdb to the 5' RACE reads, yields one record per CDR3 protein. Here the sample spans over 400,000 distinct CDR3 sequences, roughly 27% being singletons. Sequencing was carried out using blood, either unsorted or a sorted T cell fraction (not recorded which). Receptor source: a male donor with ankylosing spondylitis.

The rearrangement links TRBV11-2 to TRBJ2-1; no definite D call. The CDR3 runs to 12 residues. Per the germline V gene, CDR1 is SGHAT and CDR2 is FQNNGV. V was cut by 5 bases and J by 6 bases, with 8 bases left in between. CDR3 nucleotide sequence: TGTGCCAGCAGCCAAAACATCAATGAGCAGTTCTTC. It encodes CASSQNINEQFF.

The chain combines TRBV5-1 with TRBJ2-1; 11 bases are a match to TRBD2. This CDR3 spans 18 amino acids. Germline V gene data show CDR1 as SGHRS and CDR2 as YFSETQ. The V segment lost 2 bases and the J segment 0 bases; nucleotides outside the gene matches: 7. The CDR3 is CASSLPRGLADSYNEQFF. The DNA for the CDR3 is TGCGCCAGCAGCTTACCCCGGGGACTAGCGGACTCCTACAATGAGCAGTTCTTC.

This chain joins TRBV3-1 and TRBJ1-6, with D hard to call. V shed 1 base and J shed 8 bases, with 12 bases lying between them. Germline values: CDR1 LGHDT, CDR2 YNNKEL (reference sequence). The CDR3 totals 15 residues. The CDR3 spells CASSQGGLRDSPLHF. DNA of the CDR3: TGTGCCAGCAGCCAAGGAGGGCTCCGGGATTCACCCCTCCACTTT.

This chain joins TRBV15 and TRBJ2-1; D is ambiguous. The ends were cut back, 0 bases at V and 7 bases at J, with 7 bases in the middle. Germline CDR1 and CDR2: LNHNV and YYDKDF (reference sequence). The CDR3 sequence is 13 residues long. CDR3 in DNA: TGTGCCACCAGCAGAGATCGGTCGAATGAGCAGTTCTTC. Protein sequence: CATSRDRSNEQFF.

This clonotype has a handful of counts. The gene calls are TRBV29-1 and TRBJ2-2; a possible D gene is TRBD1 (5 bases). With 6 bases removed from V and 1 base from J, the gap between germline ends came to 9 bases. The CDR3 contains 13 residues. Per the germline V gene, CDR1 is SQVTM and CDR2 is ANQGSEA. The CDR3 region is CSVLTVNTGELFF. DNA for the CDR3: TGCAGCGTCCTGACAGTGAACACCGGGGAGCTGTTTTTT.

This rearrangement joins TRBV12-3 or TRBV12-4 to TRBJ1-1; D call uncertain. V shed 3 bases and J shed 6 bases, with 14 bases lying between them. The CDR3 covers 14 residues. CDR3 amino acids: CASSFAGDRAEAFF. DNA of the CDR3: TGTGCCAGCAGTTTTGCTGGAGATAGGGCTGAAGCTTTCTTT.

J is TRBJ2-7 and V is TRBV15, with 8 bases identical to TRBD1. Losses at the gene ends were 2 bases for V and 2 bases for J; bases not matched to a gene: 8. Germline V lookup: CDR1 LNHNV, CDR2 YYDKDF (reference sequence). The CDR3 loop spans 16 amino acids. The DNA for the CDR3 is TGTGCCACCAGCAGACTCGACAGGGGATCGCCCTACGAGCAGTACTTC. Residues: CATSRLDRGSPYEQYF. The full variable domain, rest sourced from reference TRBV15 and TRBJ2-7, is DAMVIQNPRYQVTQFGKPVTLSCSQTLNHNVMYWYQQKSSQAPKLLFHYYDKDFNNEADTPDNFQSRRPNTSFCFLDIRSPGLGDTAMYLCATSRLDRGSPYEQYFGPGTRLTVT.

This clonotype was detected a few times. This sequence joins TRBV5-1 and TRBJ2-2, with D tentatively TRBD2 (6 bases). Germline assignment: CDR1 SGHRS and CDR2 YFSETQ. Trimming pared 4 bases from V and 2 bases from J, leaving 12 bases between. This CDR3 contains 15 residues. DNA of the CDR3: TGCGCCAGCAGCCCGGGCGGGGAAAACACCGGGGAGCTGTTTTTT. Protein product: CASSPGGENTGELFF.

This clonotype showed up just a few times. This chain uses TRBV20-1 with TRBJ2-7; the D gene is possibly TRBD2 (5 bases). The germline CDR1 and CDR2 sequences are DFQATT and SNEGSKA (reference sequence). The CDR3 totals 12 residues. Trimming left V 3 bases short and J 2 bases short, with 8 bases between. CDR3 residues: CSASPAAYEQYF. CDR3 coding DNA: TGCAGTGCTAGCCCAGCGGCCTACGAGCAGTACTTC.

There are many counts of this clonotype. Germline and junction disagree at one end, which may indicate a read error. CDR3 sequence (DNA): TGCGCCAGCAGTTTGCGGACAGCACAAGAGACCCAGTACTTC. Residues: CASSLRTAQETQYF. The chain is built from TRBV7-9 and TRBJ2-5, with TRBD1 as a possible D gene (6 bases). Looked up from germline, CDR1 is SEHNR and CDR2 is FQNEAQ (reference sequence). The CDR3 totals 14 residues.

CDR3 nucleotide sequence: TGTGCCAGCAGCTTAAAAATCTCTGGGGCCAACGTCCTGACTTTC. The encoded protein is CASSLKISGANVLTF. The chain joins TRBV7-9 to TRBJ2-6; D gene uncertain. Germline V gives CDR1 SEHNR, CDR2 FQNEAQ (reference sequence). V was cut by 2 bases and J by 0 bases, with 5 bases left in between. The CDR3 contains 15 residues.

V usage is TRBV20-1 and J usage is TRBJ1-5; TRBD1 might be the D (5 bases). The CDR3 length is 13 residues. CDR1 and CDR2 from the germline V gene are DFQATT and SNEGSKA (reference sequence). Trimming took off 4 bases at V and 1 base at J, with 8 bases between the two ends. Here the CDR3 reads CSAKRQSNQPQHF. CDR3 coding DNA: TGCAGTGCTAAACGACAGAGCAATCAGCCCCAGCATTTT.

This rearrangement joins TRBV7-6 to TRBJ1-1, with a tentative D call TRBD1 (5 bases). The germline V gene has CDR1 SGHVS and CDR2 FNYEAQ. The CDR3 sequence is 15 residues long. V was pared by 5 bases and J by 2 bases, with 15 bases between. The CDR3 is CASSLIGTQNTEAFF. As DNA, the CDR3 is TGTGCCAGCAGCCTAATTGGGACCCAAAACACTGAAGCTTTCTTT.

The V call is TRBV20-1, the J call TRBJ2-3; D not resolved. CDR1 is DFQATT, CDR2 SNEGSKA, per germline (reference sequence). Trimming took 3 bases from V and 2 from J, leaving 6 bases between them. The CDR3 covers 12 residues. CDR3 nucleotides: TGCAGTGCTAGCACCTTCACAGATACGCAGTATTTT. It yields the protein CSASTFTDTQYF.

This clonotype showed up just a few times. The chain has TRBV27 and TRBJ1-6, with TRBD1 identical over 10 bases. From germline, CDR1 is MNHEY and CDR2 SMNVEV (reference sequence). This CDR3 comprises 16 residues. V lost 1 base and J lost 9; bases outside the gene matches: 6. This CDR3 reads CASSLWDRGSSSPLHF. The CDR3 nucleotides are TGTGCCAGCAGTTTATGGGACAGGGGCTCATCTTCACCCCTCCACTTT.

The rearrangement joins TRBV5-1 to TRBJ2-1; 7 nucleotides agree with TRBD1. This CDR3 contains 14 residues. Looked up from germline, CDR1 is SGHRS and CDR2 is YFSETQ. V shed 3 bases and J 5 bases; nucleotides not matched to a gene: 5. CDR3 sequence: CASSYGQVNNEQFF. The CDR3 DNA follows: TGCGCCAGCAGCTATGGACAGGTAAACAATGAGCAGTTCTTC.

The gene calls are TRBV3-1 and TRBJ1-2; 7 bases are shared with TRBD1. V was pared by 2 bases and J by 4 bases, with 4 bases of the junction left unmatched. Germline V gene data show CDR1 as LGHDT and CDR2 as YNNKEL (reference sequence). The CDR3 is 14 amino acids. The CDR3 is CASSQPGQTYGYTF. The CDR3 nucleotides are TGTGCCAGCAGCCAACCGGGACAGACCTATGGCTACACCTTC.

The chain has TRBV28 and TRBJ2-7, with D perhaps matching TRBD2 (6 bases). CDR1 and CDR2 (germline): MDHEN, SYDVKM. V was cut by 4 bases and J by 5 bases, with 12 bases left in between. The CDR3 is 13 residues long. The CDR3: CASSSPGLDEQYV. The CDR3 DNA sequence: TGTGCCAGCAGTTCCCCGGGACTGGACGAGCAGTACGTC.

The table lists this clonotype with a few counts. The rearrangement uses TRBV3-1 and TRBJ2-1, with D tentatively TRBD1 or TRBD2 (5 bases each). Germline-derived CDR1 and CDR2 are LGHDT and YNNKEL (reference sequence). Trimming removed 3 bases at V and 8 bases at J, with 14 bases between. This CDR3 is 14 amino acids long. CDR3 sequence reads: CASSHGTPADEQFF. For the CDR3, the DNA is TGTGCCAGCAGCCACGGGACGCCTGCCGATGAGCAGTTCTTC.

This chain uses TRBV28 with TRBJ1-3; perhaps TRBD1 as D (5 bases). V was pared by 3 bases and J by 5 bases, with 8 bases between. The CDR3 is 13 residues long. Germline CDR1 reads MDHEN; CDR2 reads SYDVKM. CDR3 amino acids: CASSFEGRNTIYF. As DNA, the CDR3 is TGTGCCAGCAGTTTTGAGGGGAGAAACACCATATATTTT.

The CDR3 nucleotides read TGTGCCACCAGCATTAGTGACAATGAGCAGTTCTTC. Its translation is CATSISDNEQFF. This chain uses TRBV15 with TRBJ2-1; D not certain. CDR3 length: 12 amino acids. The V and J ends lost 4 bases and 5 bases respectively, with 6 bases between them. Germline CDR1 and CDR2: LNHNV and YYDKDF (reference sequence).

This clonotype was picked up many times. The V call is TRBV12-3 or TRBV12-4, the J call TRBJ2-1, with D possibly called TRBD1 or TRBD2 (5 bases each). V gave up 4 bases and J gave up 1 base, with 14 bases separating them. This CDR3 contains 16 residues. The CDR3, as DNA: TGTGCCAGCAGTTCCTCCGGGACCCTTTCCTACAATGAGCAGTTCTTC. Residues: CASSSSGTLSYNEQFF.

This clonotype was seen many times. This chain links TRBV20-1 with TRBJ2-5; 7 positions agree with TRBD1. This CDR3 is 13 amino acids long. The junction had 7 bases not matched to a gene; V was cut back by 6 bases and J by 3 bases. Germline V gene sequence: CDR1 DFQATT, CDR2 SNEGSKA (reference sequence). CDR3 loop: CSAQGEGKETQYF. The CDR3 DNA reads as TGCAGTGCCCAGGGGGAAGGGAAAGAGACCCAGTACTTC.

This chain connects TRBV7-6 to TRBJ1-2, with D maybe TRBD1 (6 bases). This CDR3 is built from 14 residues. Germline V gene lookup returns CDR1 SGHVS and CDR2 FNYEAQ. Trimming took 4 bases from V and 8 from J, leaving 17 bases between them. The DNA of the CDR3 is TGTGCCAGCAGCTCCCCCGGGAGGGGGAGCGGCTACACCTTC. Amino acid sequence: CASSSPGRGSGYTF.

The CDR3 is CSATDGRQAYEQYF. As DNA, the CDR3 is TGCAGTGCTACGGATGGTCGGCAGGCCTACGAGCAGTACTTC. This rearrangement joins TRBV20-1 to TRBJ2-7; D gene ambiguous. CDR1 and CDR2 (germline): DFQATT, SNEGSKA (reference sequence). The length of the CDR3 is 14 residues. V lost 4 bases and J 2 bases, leaving 15 bases between the germline ends.

CDR3 nucleotide sequence: TGCGCCAGTGGGCCCTCCGGGAGGAGGACTGAAGCTTTCTTT. This codes for CASGPSGRRTEAFF. The chain couples TRBV5-1 to TRBJ1-1; unclear D gene. This CDR3 region has 14 residues. Germline-derived CDR1 and CDR2 are SGHRS and YFSETQ. Trimming removed 8 bases at V and 5 bases at J, with 19 bases between.

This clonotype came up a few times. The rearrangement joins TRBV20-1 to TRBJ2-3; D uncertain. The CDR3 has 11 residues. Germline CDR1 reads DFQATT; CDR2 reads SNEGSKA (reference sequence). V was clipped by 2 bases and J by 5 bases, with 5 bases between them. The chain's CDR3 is CSARPGDTQYF. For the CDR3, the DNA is TGCAGTGCTAGACCCGGAGATACGCAGTATTTT.